This record covers a single TCR beta chain. The entry originates in a study of T cells expressing NK-cell markers. On the study more broadly: Seropositivity for HCMV was found in seven of the eight sequenced donors, with one seronegative.

This CDR3 is built from 13 residues. Germline CDR1 and CDR2: SEHNR and FQNEAQ (reference sequence). TCRdb reanalyzed the 5' RACE reads, giving one entry per CDR3 protein sequence and no DNA. This repertoire includes 450,000 to 600,000 distinct CDR3 sequences. The chain joins TRBV7-9 to TRBJ2-7; TCRdb selects TRBD1, and the lack of DNA leaves this call unchecked. This clonotype was sampled from a man between 18 and 35 years old in good health. Sequenced sample: blood T cells: a sorted CD56 or NKG2C T cell subset, CD4+ or CD8+ T cells, or bulk PBMC T cells (not recorded which). CDR3 protein: CASHGTHDYEQYF. The complete variable domain, with remaining parts taken from reference TRBV7-9 and TRBJ2-7, reads DTGVSQNPRHKITKRGQNVTFRCDPISEHNRLYWYRQTLGQGPEFLTYFQNEAQLEKSRLLSDRFSAERPKGSFSTLEIQRTEQGDSAMYLCASHGTHDYEQYFGPGTRLTVT.